These 22 T cell receptor beta chains share one sample of origin, sequenced in a study of cytomegalovirus exposure and HLA in healthy donors. PCR primers comprised 60 Vbeta and 13 Jbeta primers. The protocol was immunoSEQ multiplex PCR, while the TCRdb copy is restricted to in-frame clones and leaves out a portion. The repertoire consists of around 170,000 clones, with about 77% occurring once and the leading ten covering over 2%. Material: PBMCs. These receptors were taken from a woman aged 25 to 45 in good health and CMV-seropositive.

This clone has a handful of counts. V and J are TRBV5-4 and TRBJ2-1, with TRBD2 as a possible D gene (6 bases). The CDR3 runs to 14 residues. Germline V gene lookup returns CDR1 SGHNT and CDR2 YYREEE (reference sequence). Trimming removed 4 bases at V and 9 bases at J, with 17 bases between. CDR3 sequence reads: CASSPRLELSEQFF. The CDR3 DNA is TGTGCCAGCAGCCCCCGACTAGAACTCAGTGAGCAGTTCTTC.

This chain links TRBV7-9 with TRBJ1-5; D remains ambiguous. Looked up from germline, CDR1 is SEHNR and CDR2 is FQNEAQ (reference sequence). This CDR3 is 13 amino acids long. V was cut by 6 bases and J by 4 bases, with 10 bases left in between. The CDR3 region has the DNA TGTGCCAGCAGTGAGCGGAATAATCAGCCCCAGCATTTT. Translated, it gives CASSERNNQPQHF.

This chain uses TRBV15 with TRBJ2-3; no clear D. Trimming cost V 6 bases and J 5 bases, with 15 bases left between them. The V gene's germline CDR1 is LNHNV and CDR2 YYDKDF (reference sequence). CDR3 size: 14 residues. CDR3 sequence (DNA): TGTGCCACCAGACCAACGGGTTGGAGAGATACGCAGTATTTT. Its protein product is CATRPTGWRDTQYF.

The V call is TRBV6-1, the J call TRBJ1-1; possible D gene TRBD1, 5 bases. This CDR3 region has 14 residues. The germline V and J ends were trimmed by 2 bases and 2 bases, with 9 bases remaining between them. CDR1 is MNHNS and CDR2 is SASEGT in the germline V gene. CDR3: CASSEWGTNTEAFF. The CDR3 DNA is TGTGCCAGCAGTGAATGGGGCACCAACACTGAAGCTTTCTTT.

V is TRBV6-6 and J is TRBJ2-3, with a weak D call TRBD2 (5 bases). Trimming removed 6 bases at V and 1 base at J, with 14 bases between. Germline CDR1 reads MNHNY; CDR2 reads SVGAGI (reference sequence). The CDR3 is 15 amino acids. In DNA form, the CDR3 reads TGTGCCAGCAGCTATGGGAGCGCGGGCACAGATACGCAGTATTTT. The encoded protein is CASSYGSAGTDTQYF.

V usage is TRBV19 and J usage is TRBJ2-1; D is unresolved. Trimming stripped 3 bases from V and 8 bases from J, with 8 bases between. The CDR3 covers 12 residues. The germline V gene has CDR1 LNHDA and CDR2 SQIVND (reference sequence). CDR3 residues: CASSIADHEQFF. Written as DNA, the CDR3 is TGTGCCAGTAGTATTGCGGATCATGAGCAGTTCTTC.

This chain joins TRBV7-6 and TRBJ2-3; 14 nucleotides align to TRBD2. Germline V lookup: CDR1 SGHVS, CDR2 FNYEAQ. The CDR3 loop spans 17 amino acids. J gave up 4 bases and V 2 bases, and 5 bases lay outside the gene matches. CDR3: CASSLRTSGGIADTQYF. DNA for the CDR3: TGTGCCAGCAGCTTACGGACTAGCGGGGGGATCGCAGATACGCAGTATTTT.

This sequence joins TRBV9 and TRBJ2-7; no reliable D call. The germline V gene has CDR1 SGDLS and CDR2 YYNGEE. The V gene lost 0 bases and the J gene lost 4 bases, with 8 bases spanning the gap. The CDR3 totals 13 residues. The CDR3 bases are TGTGCCAGCAGCGTAGCTCCGGGTTACGAGCAGTACTTC. As protein: CASSVAPGYEQYF.

This clone came up once. V gene TRBV10-2 combines with J gene TRBJ2-7; a weak D match, TRBD1 (5 bases). CDR3 size: 14 residues. Germline CDR1 and CDR2: WSHSY and SAAADI. Trimming stripped 4 bases from V and 6 bases from J, with 16 bases between. The DNA of the CDR3 is TGCGCCAGCAGTGGCGTGTTGCAGGGCCGCGAGCAGTACTTC. This translates into CASSGVLQGREQYF.

The chain links TRBV18 to TRBJ2-2; D remains ambiguous. V shed 3 bases and J shed 6 bases, with 5 bases lying between them. CDR3 length: 12 residues. Per germline, CDR1 KGHSH and CDR2 LQKENI. The DNA of the CDR3 is TGTGCCAGCTCACCTATATCCGGGGAGCTGTTTTTT. It yields the protein CASSPISGELFF. The variable domain in full, completed from reference TRBV18 and TRBJ2-2, reads NAGVMQNPRHLVRRRGQEARLRCSPMKGHSHVYWYRQLPEEGLKFMVYLQKENIIDESGMPKERFSAEFPKEGPSILRIQQVVRGDSAAYFCASSPISGELFFGEGSRLTVL.

This clone was found a few times. The chain recombines TRBV2 with TRBJ1-1; D is uncertain. V lost 5 bases and J lost 0, with 10 bases in between. The germline V gene has CDR1 SNHLY and CDR2 FYNNEI. The CDR3 runs to 14 residues. As DNA, the CDR3 is TGTGCCAGCAGTACGACGGGAATGAACACTGAAGCTTTCTTT. The encoded protein is CASSTTGMNTEAFF.

The J gene is TRBJ2-7, the V gene TRBV10-3; 8 bases line up with TRBD1. Germline lookup yields CDR1 ENHRY and CDR2 SYGVKD. CDR3 length: 16 amino acids. The ends lost 2 bases at V and 0 bases at J; junction bases unmatched: 6. This CDR3 reads CAISEARTGSSYEQYF. The CDR3 DNA reads as TGTGCCATCAGTGAGGCTAGGACAGGGAGCTCCTACGAGCAGTACTTC.

The V and J genes are TRBV6-5 and TRBJ1-2; possibly TRBD1 for D (6 bases). The V end lost 2 bases, the J end lost 7 bases, and 11 bases lay between the germline ends. There are 13 residues in the CDR3. Germline V gene lookup returns CDR1 MNHEY and CDR2 SVGAGI. The CDR3 spells CASSYGGGTGYTF. The CDR3 nucleotides read TGTGCCAGCAGTTACGGCGGGGGCACTGGCTACACCTTC.

The rearrangement joins TRBV12-5 to TRBJ2-7, with 8 bases lining up with TRBD1. The CDR3 contains 16 residues. Germline CDR1 LGHNT, CDR2 FRNRAP. V shed 1 base and J 6 bases; nucleotides not matched to a gene: 11. The CDR3 DNA follows: TGTGCTAGTGGTTTGGGGGGGGTGGACAGGGCTGGCGAGCAGTACTTC. Translated, it gives CASGLGGVDRAGEQYF.

The chain uses TRBV2 and TRBJ1-3, with D perhaps TRBD1 (5 bases). This CDR3 has 17 residues. Deletions cut 6 bases from V and 3 bases from J, with 21 bases between. Germline-derived CDR1 and CDR2 are SNHLY and FYNNEI. CDR3 loop: CASRNLIDPGGGNTIYF. The CDR3 DNA is TGTGCCAGCAGGAACCTCATAGACCCGGGGGGTGGAAACACCATATATTTT.

This sequence joins TRBV6-1 and TRBJ1-1, with unresolved D. Per germline, CDR1 MNHNS and CDR2 SASEGT. The V and J ends lost 1 base and 11 bases respectively, with 14 bases between them. The CDR3 is made up of 13 amino acids. CDR3 nucleotide sequence: TGTGCCAGCAGTGAAGTGAGAGGGAATCAGGCTTTCTTT. It yields the protein CASSEVRGNQAFF.

The gene calls are TRBV2 and TRBJ1-2; D might be TRBD1 (6 bases). This CDR3 has 13 amino acids. Germline-derived CDR1 and CDR2 are SNHLY and FYNNEI. The V and J ends lost 8 bases and 2 bases respectively, with 12 bases between them. The CDR3, as DNA: TGTGCCAGCCCCCTGGGGGCCAACTATGGCTACACCTTC. Protein product: CASPLGANYGYTF.

J is TRBJ2-2 and V is TRBV7-2; perhaps TRBD2 as D (5 bases). The germline V gene has CDR1 SGHTA and CDR2 FQGNSA. The germline V and J ends were trimmed by 3 bases and 4 bases, with 15 bases remaining between them. This CDR3 contains 16 residues. The CDR3 sequence: CASSFDGGWTTGELFF. In nucleotides, the CDR3 is TGTGCCAGCAGCTTCGATGGAGGTTGGACCACCGGGGAGCTGTTTTTT.

The sample holds a few counts of this clone. The chain uses TRBV27 and TRBJ2-5, with 16 bases lining up with TRBD2. The ends lost 6 bases at V and 5 bases at J; junction bases unmatched: 6. Per the germline V gene, CDR1 is MNHEY and CDR2 is SMNVEV (reference sequence). There are 16 residues in the CDR3. This CDR3 reads CASSPGLAGGQETQYF. As DNA, the CDR3 is TGTGCCAGCAGCCCGGGACTAGCGGGGGGGCAGGAGACCCAGTACTTC.

The chain recombines TRBV11-2 with TRBJ2-2, with 9 bases identical to TRBD2. This CDR3 comprises 15 residues. Germline lookup yields CDR1 SGHAT and CDR2 FQNNGV. V gave up 5 bases and J gave up 5 bases; unmatched junction bases: 6. The CDR3 bases are TGTGCCAGCAGCCCCTTCGCGGGGGGGACCGGGGAGCTGTTTTTT. Its translation is CASSPFAGGTGELFF.

This sequence joins TRBV11-3 and TRBJ2-3, with TRBD2 as a possible D gene (6 bases). Germline V gene lookup returns CDR1 SGHNT and CDR2 YENEEA. Trimming removed 3 bases from V and 0 bases from J, with 7 bases in between. There are 14 residues in the CDR3. CDR3 sequence: CASSLTRSTDTQYF. The CDR3 coding sequence is TGTGCCAGCAGCTTGACTAGGAGCACAGATACGCAGTATTTT. Looking up the rest from reference TRBV11-3 and TRBJ2-3 gives the full variable domain: EAGVVQSPRYKIIEKKQPVAFWCNPISGHNTLYWYLQNLGQGPELLIRYENEEAVDDSQLPKDRFSAERLKGVDSTLKIQPAELGDSAVYLCASSLTRSTDTQYFGPGTRLTVL.

Concerning this clone: The junction departs from germline at one end; a sequencing error may be responsible. V and J are TRBV7-8 and TRBJ2-4; 9 nucleotides agree with TRBD1. The CDR3 consists of 14 residues. Per the germline V gene, CDR1 is SGHVS and CDR2 is FQNEAQ. The CDR3 region is CASSTRGQGNSQYF. The DNA of the CDR3 is TGTGCCAGCAGCACGCGGGGACAGGGAAACAGTCAGTACTTC.